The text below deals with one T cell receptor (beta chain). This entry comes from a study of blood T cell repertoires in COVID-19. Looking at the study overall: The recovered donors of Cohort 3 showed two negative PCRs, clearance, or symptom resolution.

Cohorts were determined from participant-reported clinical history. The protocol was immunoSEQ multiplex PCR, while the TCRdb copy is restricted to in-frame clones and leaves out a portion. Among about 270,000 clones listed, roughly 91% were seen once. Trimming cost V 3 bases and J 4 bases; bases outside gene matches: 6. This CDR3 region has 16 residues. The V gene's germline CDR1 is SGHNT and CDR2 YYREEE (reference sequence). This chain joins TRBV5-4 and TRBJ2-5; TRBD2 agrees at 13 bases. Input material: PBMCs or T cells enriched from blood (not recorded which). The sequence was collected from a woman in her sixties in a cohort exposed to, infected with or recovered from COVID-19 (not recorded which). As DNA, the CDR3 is TGTGCCAGCAGCTCCGAGACTAGCGGGAGGCGAGAGACCCAGTACTTC. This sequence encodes CASSSETSGRRETQYF.